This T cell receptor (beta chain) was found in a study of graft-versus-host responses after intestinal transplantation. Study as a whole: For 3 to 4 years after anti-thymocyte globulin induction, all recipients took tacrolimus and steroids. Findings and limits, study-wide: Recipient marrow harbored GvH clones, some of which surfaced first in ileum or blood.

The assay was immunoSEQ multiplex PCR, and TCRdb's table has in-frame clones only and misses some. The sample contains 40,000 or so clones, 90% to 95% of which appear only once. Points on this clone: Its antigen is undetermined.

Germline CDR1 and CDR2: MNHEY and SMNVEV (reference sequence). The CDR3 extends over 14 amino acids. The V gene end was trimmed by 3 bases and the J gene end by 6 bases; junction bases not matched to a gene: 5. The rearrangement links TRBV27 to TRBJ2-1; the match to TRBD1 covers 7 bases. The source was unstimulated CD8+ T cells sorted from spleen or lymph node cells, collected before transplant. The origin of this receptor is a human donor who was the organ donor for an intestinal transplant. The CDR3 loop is CASSLWAGGNEQFF. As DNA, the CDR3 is TGTGCCAGCAGTTTGTGGGCAGGGGGCAATGAGCAGTTCTTC.